This T cell receptor (beta chain) was recovered during a study of T cells after yellow fever vaccination. In the study overall: When fractions had low cell numbers, they were prepared with SMART-Seq v4 Ultra Low Input.

A universal primer site and UMIs were added as TCR cDNA was made by 5'RACE template switching. Each CDR3 protein is one row after TCRdb ran MiXCR on the 5' RACE reads. Here the sample spans about 110,000 distinct CDR3 sequences, 8.4% being singletons. This clonotype appeared many times. CDR1 MNHEY and CDR2 SMNVEV come from the germline V gene (reference sequence). V was cut by 6 bases and J by 4 bases, with 13 bases left in between. The CDR3 has 13 amino acids. The sample consisted of CD8+ T cells sorted from PBMCs, taken 45 days after the yellow fever booster vaccination. This receptor was obtained from a man aged 25-40 years who received the YFV17D yellow fever vaccine. The chain carries TRBV27 and TRBJ2-7, with a possible D match to TRBD2 (5 bases). CDR3 residues: CASSSGYGYEQYF. The CDR3 region has the DNA TGTGCCAGCAGCTCGGGATACGGATACGAGCAGTACTTC.